Below, 10 T cell receptor beta chains from the same sample are listed, as sequenced in a study of neurological immune-mediated disorders. In TCRdb, the 5' RACE reads were re-called with MiXCR into one record per CDR3 protein. The table has approximately 50,000 distinct CDR3 sequences, roughly 4% seen once; the top ten hold 1.6%. The sequencing sample was made of PBMCs. The receptors here all came from a man aged 30 to 45 with multiple sclerosis.

The table lists this clonotype with many counts. The rearrangement links TRBV3-1 to TRBJ1-5; a weak D match, TRBD1 (5 bases). This CDR3 contains 19 residues. Germline CDR1 and CDR2: LGHDT and YNNKEL (reference sequence). The V and J ends lost 0 bases and 1 base respectively, with 19 bases between them. CDR3 nucleotide sequence: TGTGCCAGCAGCCAAGAACCGCCGGGTAAGACAGCCAGCAATCAGCCCCAGCATTTT. Protein product: CASSQEPPGKTASNQPQHF.

This clonotype was found many times. This chain links TRBV28 with TRBJ2-5; D not resolved. Trimming removed 10 bases from V and 5 bases from J, with 14 bases in between. Germline CDR1 reads MDHEN; CDR2 reads SYDVKM. This CDR3 has 12 amino acids. Written as DNA, the CDR3 is TGTGCCACCTCAGGAACTTCGGAGACCCAGTACTTC. It is translated as CATSGTSETQYF.

This clonotype was counted at least ten times. V is TRBV20-1 and J is TRBJ2-2; D gene ambiguous. V lost 6 bases, J lost 2 bases, and 10 bases lay in between. CDR1 is DFQATT and CDR2 is SNEGSKA in the germline V gene (reference sequence). The CDR3 covers 13 residues. CDR3 amino acids: CSAITGNTGELFF. The CDR3, as DNA: TGCAGTGCCATTACTGGAAACACCGGGGAGCTGTTTTTT.

In its sample, this clonotype was seen many times. The chain joins TRBV20-1 to TRBJ1-5, with 8 bases fitting TRBD1. Germline CDR1 DFQATT, CDR2 SNEGSKA (reference sequence). Trimming took 0 bases from V and 4 from J; bases not matched to a gene: 5. CDR3 size: 15 residues. CDR3 loop: CSARDVTGGNQPQHF. The DNA for the CDR3 is TGCAGTGCTAGAGACGTAACAGGGGGGAATCAGCCCCAGCATTTT.

This clonotype occurred many times. The rearrangement links TRBV20-1 to TRBJ2-2; 14 positions match TRBD2. The trim removed 6 bases at V and 5 bases at J, leaving 5 bases unmatched. Per the germline V gene, CDR1 is DFQATT and CDR2 is SNEGSKA (reference sequence). This CDR3 spans 15 amino acids. CDR3 coding DNA: TGCAGTGCCCAAGGACTAGCGGGAGGAACCGGGGAGCTGTTTTTT. Protein: CSAQGLAGGTGELFF.

This clonotype was seen repeatedly, ten times or more. The chain recombines TRBV5-5 with TRBJ1-1; D unclear. Between the trimmed V and J ends, which lost 3 bases and 1 base, there was a span of 7 bases. Germline V gene lookup returns CDR1 SGHKS and CDR2 YYEKEE (reference sequence). This CDR3 is built from 13 residues. The CDR3 nucleotides are TGTGCCAGCAGCTCCCTACAGAACACTGAAGCTTTCTTT. Amino acid sequence: CASSSLQNTEAFF.

This clonotype has at least ten counts. CDR3 protein: CASSPEGKTQYF. The CDR3 DNA follows: TGTGCCAGCAGCCCAGAAGGGAAGACCCAGTACTTC. This chain uses TRBV12-3 or TRBV12-4 with TRBJ2-5; D is unclear. Trimming shortened V by 6 bases and J by 6 bases, and 11 bases separated the two germline ends. The CDR3 has 12 residues.

This clonotype is labeled as medium-sized. The rearrangement uses TRBV20-1 and TRBJ2-1; D possibly corresponds to TRBD2 (6 bases). The CDR3 is made up of 14 amino acids. Deletions cut 1 base from V and 4 bases from J, with 11 bases between. Germline CDR1 reads DFQATT; CDR2 reads SNEGSKA (reference sequence). The CDR3 sequence is CSARGVAEYNEQFF. Here the CDR3 DNA reads TGCAGTGCTAGAGGAGTAGCGGAGTACAATGAGCAGTTCTTC.

This clonotype was detected many times. The rearrangement joins TRBV5-1 to TRBJ2-3; TRBD1 agrees at 11 bases. J lost 10 bases, V lost 4 bases, and 17 bases had no gene match. The CDR3 is 17 amino acids. Germline-derived CDR1 and CDR2 are SGHRS and YFSETQ. DNA of the CDR3: TGCGCCAGCAGCCCGACCCCGGGACAGGGGGGTTCTGAGGCGCAGTATTTT. Protein product: CASSPTPGQGGSEAQYF.

This sequence joins TRBV10-3 and TRBJ2-1; no clear D. Between the trimmed V and J ends, which lost 3 bases and 8 bases, there was a span of 11 bases. The CDR3 is 13 residues long. CDR1 is ENHRY, CDR2 SYGVKD, per germline. CDR3 nucleotide sequence: TGTGCCATCAGTGACCCACCTTACGATGAGCAGTTCTTC. Translation: CAISDPPYDEQFF.